The clone carrying this T cell receptor (beta chain) was counted many times. Its antigen remains unidentified. HTBI primers from iRepertoire and Arm-PCR of CDR3 regions yielded the TCR beta libraries. TCRdb itself ran the multiplex PCR reads through MiXCR, one entry per CDR3 protein. The sample carries about 540,000 distinct CDR3 sequences, approximately 12% recorded once. This sample stems from a study of regulatory T cells in long-lasting Graves disease. Findings and limits, study-wide: Persistent patients had a count of shared public clonotypes (around 2,700) that exceeded that of new patients (about 930).

Time point denoted: newly diagnosed GD, antithyroid drugs for less than 3 months. The TCR library was prepared using RNA isolated from PBMCs. This CDR3 is built from 16 residues. Trimming removed 3 bases at V and 2 bases at J, with 16 bases between. The germline gives CDR1 MDHEN, CDR2 SYDVKM. These data also formed part of another study, on T cells in Graves' hyperthyroidism and ophthalmopathy. Per that paper: The diagnostic basis comprised clinical symptoms, serum thyroxine and TRAb, thyroid ultrasound and orbital computed tomography. HTBI primers were the set used in a first-round RT-PCR of the TCR CDR3.

The chain joins TRBV28 to TRBJ2-5; weak D call: TRBD2 (7 bases). The material was peripheral blood mononuclear cells (PBMCs), obtained at new diagnosis, from a patient treated with antithyroid drugs. The receptor comes from a man younger than 45 with Graves disease. CDR3 bases: TGTGCCAGCAGTTTCGGGGGGCGAGCGGCTCAAGAGACCCAGTACTTC. It specifies CASSFGGRAAQETQYF.